Below, 5 T cell receptor beta chains from the same sample are listed, as sequenced in a study of shared clonotypes between healthy human individuals. The table came from immunoSEQ multiplex PCR; TCRdb's copy has only in-frame clones and leaves some out. The table includes about 510,000 clones, approximately 79% detected once. Sequenced material: PBMCs. Source of these receptors: a middle-aged woman in good health. Some clones in this sample may be carry-over from other donors' samples.

The gene calls are TRBV21-1 and TRBJ2-4; the DNA was not compared with TRBD1, the D call given in the table. TRBV21-1 is a pseudogene locus. The CDR3 runs 14 residues. CDR3 protein: CASSKNREPNIQYF. The DNA for the CDR3 is TGTGCCAGCAGCAAAAACAGGGAGCCGAACATTCAGTACTTC.

The chain joins TRBV5-1 to TRBJ2-1; 10 positions agree with TRBD1. V was clipped by 7 bases and J by 5 bases; unmatched bases: 21. Germline CDR1 is SGHRS and CDR2 is YFSETQ. There are 19 residues in the CDR3. In DNA form, the CDR3 reads TGCGCCAGCCGGGGAGGGGGACAGGGGTTAAGCGGGAGCCACAATGAGCAGTTCTTC. Its protein product is CASRGGGQGLSGSHNEQFF.

The J gene is TRBJ1-5, the V gene TRBV28; no clear D. The CDR3 has 15 amino acids. Germline values: CDR1 MDHEN, CDR2 SYDVKM. The V gene lost 2 bases and the J gene lost 1 base, with 9 bases spanning the gap. The DNA for the CDR3 is TGTGCCAGCAGTTTACTGCAGGCAAGCAATCAGCCCCAGCATTTT. Its protein is CASSLLQASNQPQHF.

The V gene is TRBV18, the J gene TRBJ1-1, with 8 bases lining up with TRBD1. Germline-derived CDR1 and CDR2 are KGHSH and LQKENI. Trimming removed 0 bases from V and 4 bases from J; junction bases left unmatched: 4. The CDR3 contains 15 residues. The CDR3 region is CASSPPTGALTEAFF. CDR3 nucleotides: TGTGCCAGCTCACCACCGACAGGGGCCCTCACTGAAGCTTTCTTT.

The chain employs TRBV11-2 and TRBJ1-3; D gene unclear. Trimming took off 2 bases at V and 0 bases at J, with 5 bases between the two ends. The CDR3 length is 14 residues. The germline V gene encodes CDR1 SGHAT and CDR2 FQNNGV. This CDR3 reads CASSLRASGNTIYF. Here the CDR3 DNA reads TGTGCCAGCAGCTTAAGAGCCTCTGGAAACACCATATATTTT.